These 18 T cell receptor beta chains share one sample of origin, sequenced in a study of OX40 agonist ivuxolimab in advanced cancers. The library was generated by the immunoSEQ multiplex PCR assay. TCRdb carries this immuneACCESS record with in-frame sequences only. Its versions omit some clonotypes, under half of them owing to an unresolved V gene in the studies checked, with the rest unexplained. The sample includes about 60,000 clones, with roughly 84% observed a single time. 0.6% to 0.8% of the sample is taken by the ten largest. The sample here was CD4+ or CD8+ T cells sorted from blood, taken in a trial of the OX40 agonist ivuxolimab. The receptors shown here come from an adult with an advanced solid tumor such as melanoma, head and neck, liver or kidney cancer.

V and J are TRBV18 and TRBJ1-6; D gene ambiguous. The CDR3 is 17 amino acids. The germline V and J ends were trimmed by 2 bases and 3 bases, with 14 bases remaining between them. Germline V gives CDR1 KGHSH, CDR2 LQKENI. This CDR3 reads CASSPSHWIGYNSPLHF. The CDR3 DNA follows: TGTGCCAGCTCACCATCACACTGGATCGGCTATAATTCACCCCTCCACTTT. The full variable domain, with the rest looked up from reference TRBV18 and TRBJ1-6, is NAGVMQNPRHLVRRRGQEARLRCSPMKGHSHVYWYRQLPEEGLKFMVYLQKENIIDESGMPKERFSAEFPKEGPSILRIQQVVRGDSAAYFCASSPSHWIGYNSPLHFGNGTRLTVT.

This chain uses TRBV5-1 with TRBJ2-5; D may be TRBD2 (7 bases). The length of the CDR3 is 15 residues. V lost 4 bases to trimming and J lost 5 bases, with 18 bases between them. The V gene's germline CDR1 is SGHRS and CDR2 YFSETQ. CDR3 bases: TGCGCCAGCAGCCGGAGACGGGGGGCCAAGGAGACCCAGTACTTC. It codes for CASSRRRGAKETQYF.

CDR3 DNA sequence: TGTGCCAGCAGTCCTCCCGGGACAGGGGGGACCCAGTACTTC. Its protein product is CASSPPGTGGTQYF. The chain joins TRBV6-5 to TRBJ2-5; 11 positions agree with TRBD1. The V gene end was trimmed by 5 bases and the J gene end by 7 bases; junction bases not matched to a gene: 6. The CDR3 is 14 residues long. CDR1 MNHEY and CDR2 SVGAGI come from the germline V gene.

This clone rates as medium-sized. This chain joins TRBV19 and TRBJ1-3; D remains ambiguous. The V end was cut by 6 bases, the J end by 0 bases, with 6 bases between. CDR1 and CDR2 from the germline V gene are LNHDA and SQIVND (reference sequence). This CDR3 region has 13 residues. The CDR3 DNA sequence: TGTGCCAGTAGAGAAGGCTCTGGAAACACCATATATTTT. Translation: CASREGSGNTIYF.

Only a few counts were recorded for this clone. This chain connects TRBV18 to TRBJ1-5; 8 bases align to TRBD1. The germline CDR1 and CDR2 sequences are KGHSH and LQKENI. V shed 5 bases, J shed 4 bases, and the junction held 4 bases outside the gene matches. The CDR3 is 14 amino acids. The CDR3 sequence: CASSAQGVNQPQHF. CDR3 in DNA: TGTGCCAGCTCAGCACAGGGGGTTAATCAGCCCCAGCATTTT.

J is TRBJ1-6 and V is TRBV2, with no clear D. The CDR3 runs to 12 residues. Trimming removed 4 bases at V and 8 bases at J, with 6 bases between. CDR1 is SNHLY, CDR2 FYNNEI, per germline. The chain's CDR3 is CASSVGDSPLHF. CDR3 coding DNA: TGTGCCAGCAGTGTCGGTGATTCACCCCTCCACTTT.

The CDR3 DNA is TGCAGCGTTGCTGGGACAGCTCTTGGCTACACCTTC. Translating gives CSVAGTALGYTF. V is TRBV29-1 and J is TRBJ1-2, with TRBD1 matching 7 bases. Germline V CDR1 and CDR2: SQVTM, ANQGSEA. This CDR3 is built from 12 residues. Trimming cost V 4 bases and J 7 bases; bases outside gene matches: 6. Supplemented by reference TRBV29-1 and TRBJ1-2, the full variable domain reads SAVISQKPSRDICQRGTSLTIQCQVDSQVTMMFWYRQQPGQSLTLIATANQGSEATYESGFVIDKFPISRPNLTFSTLTVSNMSPEDSSIYLCSVAGTALGYTFGSGTRLTVV.

CDR3 sequence reads: CASSLSTGTYEQFF. The CDR3 DNA reads TGTGCCAGCAGCCTTTCAACAGGTACCTATGAGCAGTTCTTC. This chain links TRBV27 with TRBJ2-1; TRBD1 might be the D (5 bases). The CDR3 runs to 14 residues. Looked up from germline, CDR1 is MNHEY and CDR2 is SMNVEV (reference sequence). V lost 6 bases, J lost 8 bases, and 17 bases lay in between.

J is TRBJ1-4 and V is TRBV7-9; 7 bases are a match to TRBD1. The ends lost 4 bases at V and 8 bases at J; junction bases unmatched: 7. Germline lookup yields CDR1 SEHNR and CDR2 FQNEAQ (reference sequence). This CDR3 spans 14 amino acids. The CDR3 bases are TGTGCCAGCAGCTCGACAGGGTCGAAGGAAAAACTGTTTTTT. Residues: CASSSTGSKEKLFF.

CDR3 in DNA: TGTGCCAGCAGCCAAGATTTAGGTCACAGGGGGCAAGGCGGCTACACCTTC. This encodes CASSQDLGHRGQGGYTF. The chain joins TRBV14 to TRBJ1-2; 9 bases line up with TRBD1. J gave up 8 bases and V 0 bases, and 13 bases lay outside the gene matches. CDR3 length: 17 amino acids. Germline V lookup: CDR1 SGHDN, CDR2 FVKESK.

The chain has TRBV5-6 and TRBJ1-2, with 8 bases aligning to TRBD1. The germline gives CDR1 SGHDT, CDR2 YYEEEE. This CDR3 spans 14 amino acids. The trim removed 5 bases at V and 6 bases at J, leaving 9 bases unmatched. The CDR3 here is CASRKAGGLDGYTF. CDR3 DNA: TGTGCCAGCAGGAAAGCAGGGGGCCTAGATGGCTACACCTTC.

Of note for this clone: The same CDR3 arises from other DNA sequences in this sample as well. CDR3 DNA: TGTGCCAGCAGTGAAGCGAGGACAGATACGCAGTATTTT. It encodes CASSEARTDTQYF. The J gene is TRBJ2-3, the V gene TRBV2; no firm D call. The CDR3 has 13 residues. Germline lookup yields CDR1 SNHLY and CDR2 FYNNEI. The V end was cut by 0 bases, the J end by 3 bases, with 4 bases between.

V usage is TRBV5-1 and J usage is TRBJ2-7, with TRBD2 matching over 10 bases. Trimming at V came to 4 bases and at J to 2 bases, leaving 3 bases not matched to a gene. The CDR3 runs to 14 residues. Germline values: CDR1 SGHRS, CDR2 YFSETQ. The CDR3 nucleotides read TGCGCCAGCAGCGGTCTAGCGGGGGCCTACGAGCAGTACTTC. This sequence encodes CASSGLAGAYEQYF.

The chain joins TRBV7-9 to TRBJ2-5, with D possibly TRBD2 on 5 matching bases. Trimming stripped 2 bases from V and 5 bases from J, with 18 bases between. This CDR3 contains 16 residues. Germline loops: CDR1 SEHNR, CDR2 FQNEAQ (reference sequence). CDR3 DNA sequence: TGTGCCAGCAGCTTACTGTCCGGACTGGGTGGGGAGACCCAGTACTTC. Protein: CASSLLSGLGGETQYF.

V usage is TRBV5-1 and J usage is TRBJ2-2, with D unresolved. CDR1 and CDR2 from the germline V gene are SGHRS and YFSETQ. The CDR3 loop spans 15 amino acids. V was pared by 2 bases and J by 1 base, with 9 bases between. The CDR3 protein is CASSLLTENTGELFF. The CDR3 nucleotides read TGCGCCAGCAGCTTATTAACCGAGAACACCGGGGAGCTGTTTTTT.

This chain's CDR3 is CASSAEGGGGTDTQYF. CDR3 DNA: TGTGCCAGCAGTGCCGAGGGGGGAGGAGGTACAGATACGCAGTATTTT. The chain has TRBV6-1 and TRBJ2-3; D could derive from TRBD1 or TRBD2 (6 bases each). Germline V CDR1 and CDR2: MNHNS, SASEGT. V was trimmed by 4 bases and J by 3 bases, leaving 17 bases between them. The CDR3 is made up of 16 amino acids.

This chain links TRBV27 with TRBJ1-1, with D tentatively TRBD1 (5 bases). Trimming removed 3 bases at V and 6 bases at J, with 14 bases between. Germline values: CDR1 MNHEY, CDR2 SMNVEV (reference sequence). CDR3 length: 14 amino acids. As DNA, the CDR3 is TGTGCCAGCAGTTTGGGGGGAGGTGACGCTGAAGCTTTCTTT. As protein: CASSLGGGDAEAFF.

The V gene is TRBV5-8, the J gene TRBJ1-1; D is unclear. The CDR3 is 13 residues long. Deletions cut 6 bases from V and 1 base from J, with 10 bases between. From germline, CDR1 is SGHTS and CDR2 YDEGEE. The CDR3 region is CASTTDGNTEAFF. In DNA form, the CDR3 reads TGTGCCAGCACCACGGACGGGAACACTGAAGCTTTCTTT.